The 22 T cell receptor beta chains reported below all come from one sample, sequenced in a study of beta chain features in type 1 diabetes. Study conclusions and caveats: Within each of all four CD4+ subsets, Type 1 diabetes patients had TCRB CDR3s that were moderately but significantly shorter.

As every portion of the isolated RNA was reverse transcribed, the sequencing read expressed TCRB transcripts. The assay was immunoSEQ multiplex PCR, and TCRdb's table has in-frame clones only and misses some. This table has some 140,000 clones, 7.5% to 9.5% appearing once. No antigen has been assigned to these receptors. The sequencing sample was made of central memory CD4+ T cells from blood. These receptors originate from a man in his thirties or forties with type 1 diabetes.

CDR3 sequence (DNA): TGCAGCGCCAACCCGGGAGAAGAGACCCAGTACTTC. Protein sequence: CSANPGEETQYF. The chain carries TRBV29-1 and TRBJ2-5; D may be TRBD2 (6 bases). The V and J ends lost 7 bases and 3 bases respectively, with 12 bases between them. CDR1 SQVTM and CDR2 ANQGSEA come from the germline V gene. The CDR3 totals 12 residues.

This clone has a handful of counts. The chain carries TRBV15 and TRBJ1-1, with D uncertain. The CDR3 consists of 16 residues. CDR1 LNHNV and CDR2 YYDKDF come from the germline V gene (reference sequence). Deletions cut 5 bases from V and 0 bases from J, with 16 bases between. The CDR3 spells CATSPRNNRLNTEAFF. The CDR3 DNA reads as TGTGCCACCAGCCCTCGCAATAACAGATTGAACACTGAAGCTTTCTTT.

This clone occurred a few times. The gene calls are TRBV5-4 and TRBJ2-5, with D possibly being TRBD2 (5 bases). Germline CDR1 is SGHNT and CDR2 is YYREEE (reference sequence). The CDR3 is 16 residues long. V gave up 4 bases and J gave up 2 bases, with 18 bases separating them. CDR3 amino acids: CASSQGGRMGQETQYF. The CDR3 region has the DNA TGTGCCAGCAGCCAAGGAGGCCGAATGGGGCAAGAGACCCAGTACTTC.

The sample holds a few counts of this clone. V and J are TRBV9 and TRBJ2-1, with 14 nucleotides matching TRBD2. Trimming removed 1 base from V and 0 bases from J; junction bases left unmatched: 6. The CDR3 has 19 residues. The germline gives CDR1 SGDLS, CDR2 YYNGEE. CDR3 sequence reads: CASSVKGLAGANSYNEQFF. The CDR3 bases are TGTGCCAGCAGCGTAAAGGGACTAGCGGGGGCCAACTCCTACAATGAGCAGTTCTTC.

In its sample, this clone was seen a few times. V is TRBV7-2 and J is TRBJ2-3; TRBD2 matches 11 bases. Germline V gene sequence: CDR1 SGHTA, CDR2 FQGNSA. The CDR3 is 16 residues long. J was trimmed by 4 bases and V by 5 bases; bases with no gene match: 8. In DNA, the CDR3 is TGTGCCAGCAGCACCGGGACTAGCGGACTCGCAGATACGCAGTATTTT. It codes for CASSTGTSGLADTQYF.

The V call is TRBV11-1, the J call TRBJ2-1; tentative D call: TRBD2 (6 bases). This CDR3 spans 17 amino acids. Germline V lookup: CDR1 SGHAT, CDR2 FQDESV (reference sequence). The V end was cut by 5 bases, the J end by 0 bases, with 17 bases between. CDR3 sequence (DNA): TGTGCCAGCAGCCGAGAGGGGTTGCGGGGCTCCTACAATGAGCAGTTCTTC. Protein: CASSREGLRGSYNEQFF.

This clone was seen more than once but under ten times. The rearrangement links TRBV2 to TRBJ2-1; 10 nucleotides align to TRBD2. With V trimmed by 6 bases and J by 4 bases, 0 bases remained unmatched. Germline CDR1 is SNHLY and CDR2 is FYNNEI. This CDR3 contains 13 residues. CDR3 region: CASRLAGYNEQFF. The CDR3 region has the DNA TGTGCCAGCAGACTAGCGGGGTACAATGAGCAGTTCTTC.

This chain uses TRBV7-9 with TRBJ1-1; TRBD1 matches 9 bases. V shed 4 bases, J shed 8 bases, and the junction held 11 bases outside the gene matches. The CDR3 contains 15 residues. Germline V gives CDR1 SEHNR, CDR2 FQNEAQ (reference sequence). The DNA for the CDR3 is TGTGCCAGCAGCTGGGGGACAGGGATCCTCATGGAAGCTTTCTTT. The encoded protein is CASSWGTGILMEAFF. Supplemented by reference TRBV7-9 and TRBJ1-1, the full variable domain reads DTGVSQNPRHKITKRGQNVTFRCDPISEHNRLYWYRQTLGQGPEFLTYFQNEAQLEKSRLLSDRFSAERPKGSFSTLEIQRTEQGDSAMYLCASSWGTGILMEAFFGQGTRLTVV.

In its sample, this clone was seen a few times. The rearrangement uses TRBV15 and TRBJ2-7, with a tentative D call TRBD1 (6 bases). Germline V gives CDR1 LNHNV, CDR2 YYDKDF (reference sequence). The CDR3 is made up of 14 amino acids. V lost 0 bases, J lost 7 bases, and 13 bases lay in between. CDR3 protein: CATSRDNRAAEQYF. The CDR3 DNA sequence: TGTGCCACCAGCAGAGATAACAGGGCCGCGGAGCAGTACTTC.

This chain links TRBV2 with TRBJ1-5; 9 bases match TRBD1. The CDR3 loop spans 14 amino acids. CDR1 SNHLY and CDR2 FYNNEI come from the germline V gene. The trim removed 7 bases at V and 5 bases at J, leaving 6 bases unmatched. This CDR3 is CASNQQGADQPQHF. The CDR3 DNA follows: TGTGCCAGCAACCAACAGGGGGCGGATCAGCCCCAGCATTTT.

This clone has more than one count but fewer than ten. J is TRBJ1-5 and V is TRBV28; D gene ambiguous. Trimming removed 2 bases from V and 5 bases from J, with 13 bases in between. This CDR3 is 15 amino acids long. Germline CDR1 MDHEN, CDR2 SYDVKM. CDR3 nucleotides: TGTGCCAGCAGTTTAATGGGGAAGGGAGATCAGCCCCAGCATTTT. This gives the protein CASSLMGKGDQPQHF.

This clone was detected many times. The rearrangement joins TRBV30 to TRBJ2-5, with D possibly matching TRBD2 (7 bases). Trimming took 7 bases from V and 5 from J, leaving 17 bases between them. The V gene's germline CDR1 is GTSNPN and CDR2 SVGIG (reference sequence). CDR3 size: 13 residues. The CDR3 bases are TGTGCCTTGGAGGAGGGAGGGGGGGAGACCCAGTACTTC. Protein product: CALEEGGGETQYF.

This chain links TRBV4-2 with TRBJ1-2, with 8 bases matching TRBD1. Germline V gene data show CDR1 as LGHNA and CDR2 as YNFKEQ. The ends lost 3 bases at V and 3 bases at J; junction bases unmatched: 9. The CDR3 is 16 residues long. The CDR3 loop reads CASSQKAGGADYGYTF. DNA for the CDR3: TGTGCCAGCAGCCAGAAGGCAGGGGGCGCCGACTATGGCTACACCTTC.

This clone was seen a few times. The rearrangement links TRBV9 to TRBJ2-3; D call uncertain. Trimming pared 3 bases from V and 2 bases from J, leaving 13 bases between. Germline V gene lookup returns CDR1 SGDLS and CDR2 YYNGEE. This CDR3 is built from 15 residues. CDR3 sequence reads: CASSDRARNTDTQYF. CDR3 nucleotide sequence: TGTGCCAGCAGCGATAGAGCGCGGAACACAGATACGCAGTATTTT.

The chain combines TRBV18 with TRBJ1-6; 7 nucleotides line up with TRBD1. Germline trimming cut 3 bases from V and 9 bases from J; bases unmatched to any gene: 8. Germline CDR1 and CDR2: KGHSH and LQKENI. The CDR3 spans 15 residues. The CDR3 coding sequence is TGTGCCAGCTCACCCCAGGGACAGATAAGTTCACCCCTCCACTTT. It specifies CASSPQGQISSPLHF.

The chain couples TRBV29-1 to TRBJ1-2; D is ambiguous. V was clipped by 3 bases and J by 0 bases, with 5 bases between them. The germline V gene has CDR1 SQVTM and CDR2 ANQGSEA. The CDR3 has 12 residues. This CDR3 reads CSVDSTNYGYTF. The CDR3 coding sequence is TGCAGCGTTGACAGTACTAACTATGGCTACACCTTC.

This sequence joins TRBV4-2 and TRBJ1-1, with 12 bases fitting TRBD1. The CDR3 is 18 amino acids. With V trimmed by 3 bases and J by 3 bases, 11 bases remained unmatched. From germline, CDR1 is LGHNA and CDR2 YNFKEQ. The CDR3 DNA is TGTGCCAGCAGCCAGACTAGAGGGACAGGGGGCCGGGACACTGAAGCTTTCTTT. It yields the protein CASSQTRGTGGRDTEAFF.

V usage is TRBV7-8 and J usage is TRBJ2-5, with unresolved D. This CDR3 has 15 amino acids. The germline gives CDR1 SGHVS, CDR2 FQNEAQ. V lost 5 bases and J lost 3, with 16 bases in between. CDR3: CASSGSRVLEETQYF. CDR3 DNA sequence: TGTGCCAGCAGCGGGTCTCGGGTCTTGGAAGAGACCCAGTACTTC.

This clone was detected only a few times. The CDR3 protein is CASRGQGSVFF. CDR3 in DNA: TGTGCCAGCAGAGGACAGGGCTCAGTGTTCTTC. This chain links TRBV27 with TRBJ2-1, with 8 bases aligning to TRBD1. The CDR3 is 11 residues long. Germline CDR1 reads MNHEY; CDR2 reads SMNVEV (reference sequence). The junction had 7 bases not matched to a gene; V was cut back by 6 bases and J by 15 bases.

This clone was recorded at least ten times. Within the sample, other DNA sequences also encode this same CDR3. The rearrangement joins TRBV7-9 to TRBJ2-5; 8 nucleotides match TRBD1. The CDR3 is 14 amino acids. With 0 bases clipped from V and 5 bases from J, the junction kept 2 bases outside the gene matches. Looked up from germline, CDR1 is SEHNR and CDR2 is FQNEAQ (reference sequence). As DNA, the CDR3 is TGTGCCAGCAGCTTAGCGCGGGACAGGGAGACCCAGTACTTC. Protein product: CASSLARDRETQYF. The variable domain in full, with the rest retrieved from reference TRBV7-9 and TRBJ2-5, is DTGVSQNPRHKITKRGQNVTFRCDPISEHNRLYWYRQTLGQGPEFLTYFQNEAQLEKSRLLSDRFSAERPKGSFSTLEIQRTEQGDSAMYLCASSLARDRETQYFGPGTRLLVL.

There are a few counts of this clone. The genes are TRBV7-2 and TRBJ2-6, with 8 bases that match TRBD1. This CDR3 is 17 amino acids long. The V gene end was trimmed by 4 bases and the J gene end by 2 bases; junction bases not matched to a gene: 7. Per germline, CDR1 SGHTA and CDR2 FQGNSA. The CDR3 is CASSSGTGRTGANVLTF. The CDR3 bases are TGTGCCAGCAGCTCTGGGACAGGTAGAACTGGGGCCAACGTCCTGACTTTC. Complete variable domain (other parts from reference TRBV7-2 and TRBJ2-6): GAGVSQSPSNKVTEKGKDVELRCDPISGHTALYWYRQSLGQGLEFLIYFQGNSAPDKSGLPSDRFSAERTGGSVSTLTIQRTQQEDSAVYLCASSSGTGRTGANVLTFGAGSRLTVL.

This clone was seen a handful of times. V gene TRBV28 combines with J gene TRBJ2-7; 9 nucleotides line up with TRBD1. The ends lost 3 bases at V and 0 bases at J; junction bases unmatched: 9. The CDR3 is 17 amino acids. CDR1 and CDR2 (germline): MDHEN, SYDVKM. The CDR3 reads CASSFTGGLGSSYEQYF. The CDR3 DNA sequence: TGTGCCAGCAGTTTTACAGGGGGCCTGGGAAGCTCCTACGAGCAGTACTTC.